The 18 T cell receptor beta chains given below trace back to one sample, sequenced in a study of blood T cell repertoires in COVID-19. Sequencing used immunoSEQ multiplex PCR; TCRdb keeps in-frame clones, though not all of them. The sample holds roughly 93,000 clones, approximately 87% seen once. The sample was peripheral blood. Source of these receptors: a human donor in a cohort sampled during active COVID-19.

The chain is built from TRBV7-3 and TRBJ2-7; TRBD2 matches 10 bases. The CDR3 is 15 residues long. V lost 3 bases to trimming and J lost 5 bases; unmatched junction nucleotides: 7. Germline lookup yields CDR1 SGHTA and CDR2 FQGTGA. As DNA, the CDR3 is TGTGCCAGCAGCTTCGGTGCTAGCGGGAGCGACGAGCAGTACTTC. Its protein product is CASSFGASGSDEQYF.

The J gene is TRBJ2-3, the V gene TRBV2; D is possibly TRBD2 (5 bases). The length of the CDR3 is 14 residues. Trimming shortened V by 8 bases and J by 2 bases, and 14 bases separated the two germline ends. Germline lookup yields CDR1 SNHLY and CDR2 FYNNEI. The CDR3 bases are TGTGCCAGCGGACTCGTTGGAGACACAGATACGCAGTATTTT. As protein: CASGLVGDTDTQYF. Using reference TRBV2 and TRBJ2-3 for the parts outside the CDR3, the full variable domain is EPEVTQTPSHQVTQMGQEVILRCVPISNHLYFYWYRQILGQKVEFLVSFYNNEISEKSEIFDDQFSVERPDGSNFTLKIRSTKLEDSAMYFCASGLVGDTDTQYFGPGTRLTVL.

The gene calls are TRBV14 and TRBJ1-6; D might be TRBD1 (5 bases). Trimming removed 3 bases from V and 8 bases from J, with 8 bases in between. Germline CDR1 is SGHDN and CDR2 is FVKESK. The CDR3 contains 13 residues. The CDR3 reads CASSQGGYSPLHF. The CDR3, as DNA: TGTGCCAGCAGCCAGGGGGGTTATTCACCCCTCCACTTT.

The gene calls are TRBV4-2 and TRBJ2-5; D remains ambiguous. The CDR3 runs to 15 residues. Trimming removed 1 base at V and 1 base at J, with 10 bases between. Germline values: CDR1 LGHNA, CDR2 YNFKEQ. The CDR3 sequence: CASSQASQCQETQYF. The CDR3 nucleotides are TGTGCCAGCAGCCAAGCCTCACAGTGCCAAGAGACCCAGTACTTC.

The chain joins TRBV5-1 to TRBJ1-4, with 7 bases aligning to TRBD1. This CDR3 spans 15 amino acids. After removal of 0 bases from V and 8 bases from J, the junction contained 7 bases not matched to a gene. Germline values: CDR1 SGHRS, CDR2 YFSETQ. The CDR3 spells CASSLETGTNEKLFF. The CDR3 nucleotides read TGCGCCAGCAGCTTGGAGACAGGGACGAACGAAAAACTGTTTTTT.

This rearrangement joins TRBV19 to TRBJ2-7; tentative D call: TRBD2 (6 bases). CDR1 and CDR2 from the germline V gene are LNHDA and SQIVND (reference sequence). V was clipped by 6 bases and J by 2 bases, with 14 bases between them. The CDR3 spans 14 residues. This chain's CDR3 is CASSPGLITYEQYF. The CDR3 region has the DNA TGTGCCAGTAGCCCGGGACTGATTACCTACGAGCAGTACTTC. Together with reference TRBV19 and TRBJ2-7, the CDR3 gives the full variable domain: DGGITQSPKYLFRKEGQNVTLSCEQNLNHDAMYWYRQDPGQGLRLIYYSQIVNDFQKGDIAEGYSVSREKKESFPLTVTSAQKNPTAFYLCASSPGLITYEQYFGPGTRLTVT.

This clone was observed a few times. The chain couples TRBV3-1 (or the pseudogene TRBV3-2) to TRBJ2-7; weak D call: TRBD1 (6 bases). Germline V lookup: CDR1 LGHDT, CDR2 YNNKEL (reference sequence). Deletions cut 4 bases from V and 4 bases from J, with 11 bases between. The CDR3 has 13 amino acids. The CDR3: CASSLYTGYEQYF. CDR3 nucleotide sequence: TGTGCCAGCAGCCTATACACAGGGTACGAGCAGTACTTC.

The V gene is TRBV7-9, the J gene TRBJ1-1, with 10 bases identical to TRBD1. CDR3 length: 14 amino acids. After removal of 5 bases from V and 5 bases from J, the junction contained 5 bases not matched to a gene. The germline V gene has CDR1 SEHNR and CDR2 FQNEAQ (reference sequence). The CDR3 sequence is CASSKGQGRTEAFF. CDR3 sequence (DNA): TGTGCCAGCAGCAAGGGACAGGGGCGGACTGAAGCTTTCTTT.

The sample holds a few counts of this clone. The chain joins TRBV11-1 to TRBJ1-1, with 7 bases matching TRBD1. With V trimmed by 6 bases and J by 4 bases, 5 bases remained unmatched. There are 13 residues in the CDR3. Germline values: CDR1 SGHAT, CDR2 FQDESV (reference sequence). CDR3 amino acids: CASSVQGTTEAFF. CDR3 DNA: TGTGCCAGCAGTGTACAGGGGACCACTGAAGCTTTCTTT. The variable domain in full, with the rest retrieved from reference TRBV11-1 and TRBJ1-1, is EAEVAQSPRYKITEKSQAVAFWCDPISGHATLYWYRQILGQGPELLVQFQDESVVDDSQLPKDRFSAERLKGVDSTLKIQPAELGDSAMYLCASSVQGTTEAFFGQGTRLTVV.

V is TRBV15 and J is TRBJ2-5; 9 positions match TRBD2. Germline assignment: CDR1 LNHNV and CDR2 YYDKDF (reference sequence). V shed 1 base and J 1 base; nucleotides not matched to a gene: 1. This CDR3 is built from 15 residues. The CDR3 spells CATSRGTSVQETQYF. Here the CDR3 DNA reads TGTGCCACCAGCAGAGGGACTAGCGTCCAAGAGACCCAGTACTTC.

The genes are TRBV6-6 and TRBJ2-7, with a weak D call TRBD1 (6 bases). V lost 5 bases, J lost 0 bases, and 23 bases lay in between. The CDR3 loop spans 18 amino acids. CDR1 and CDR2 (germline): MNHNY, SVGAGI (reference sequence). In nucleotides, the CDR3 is TGTGCCAGCAGTCCGCGTCTCGGGACACCCCAGGGCTCCTACGAGCAGTACTTC. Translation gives CASSPRLGTPQGSYEQYF.

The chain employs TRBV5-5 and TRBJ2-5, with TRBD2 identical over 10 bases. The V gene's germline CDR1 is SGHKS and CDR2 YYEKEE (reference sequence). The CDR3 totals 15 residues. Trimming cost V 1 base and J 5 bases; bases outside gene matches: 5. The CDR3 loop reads CASSLTSGAWETQYF. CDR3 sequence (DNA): TGTGCCAGCAGCTTGACTAGCGGGGCCTGGGAGACCCAGTACTTC. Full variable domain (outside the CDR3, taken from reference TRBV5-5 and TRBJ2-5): DAGVTQSPTHLIKTRGQQVTLRCSPISGHKSVSWYQQVLGQGPQFIFQYYEKEERGRGNFPDRFSARQFPNYSSELNVNALLLGDSALYLCASSLTSGAWETQYFGPGTRLLVL.

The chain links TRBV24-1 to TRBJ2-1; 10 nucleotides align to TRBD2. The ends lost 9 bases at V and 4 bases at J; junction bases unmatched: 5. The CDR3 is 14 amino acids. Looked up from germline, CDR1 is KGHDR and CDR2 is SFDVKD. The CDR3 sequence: CATSAGGPYNEQFF. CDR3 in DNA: TGTGCCACCTCAGCGGGAGGGCCATACAATGAGCAGTTCTTC.

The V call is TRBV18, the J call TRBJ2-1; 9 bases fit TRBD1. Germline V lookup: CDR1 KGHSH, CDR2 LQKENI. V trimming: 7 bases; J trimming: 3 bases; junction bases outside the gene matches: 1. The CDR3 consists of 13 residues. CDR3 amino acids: CASLGQGYNEQFF. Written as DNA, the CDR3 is TGTGCCAGCTTGGGACAGGGCTACAATGAGCAGTTCTTC.

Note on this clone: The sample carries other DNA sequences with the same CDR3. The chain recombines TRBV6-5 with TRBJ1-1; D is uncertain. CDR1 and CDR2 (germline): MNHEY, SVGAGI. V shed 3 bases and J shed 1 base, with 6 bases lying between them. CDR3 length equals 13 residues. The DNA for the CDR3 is TGTGCCAGCAGTTATGGCAGGAACACTGAAGCTTTCTTT. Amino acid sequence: CASSYGRNTEAFF.

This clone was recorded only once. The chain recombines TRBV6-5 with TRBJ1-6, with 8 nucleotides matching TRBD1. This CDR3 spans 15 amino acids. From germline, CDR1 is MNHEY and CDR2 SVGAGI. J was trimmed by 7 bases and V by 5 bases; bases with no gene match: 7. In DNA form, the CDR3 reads TGTGCCAGCAGTCCCCGACAGGGGTCCAATTCACCCCTCCACTTT. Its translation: CASSPRQGSNSPLHF.

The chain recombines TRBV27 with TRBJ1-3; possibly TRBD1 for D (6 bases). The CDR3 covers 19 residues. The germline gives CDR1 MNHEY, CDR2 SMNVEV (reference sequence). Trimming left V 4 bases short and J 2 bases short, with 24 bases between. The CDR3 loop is CASSSRTLGGPLAGNTIYF. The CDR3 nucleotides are TGTGCCAGCAGTTCGAGGACATTAGGGGGACCATTGGCTGGAAACACCATATATTTT.

CDR3 nucleotide sequence: TGTGCCAGCAGTTCATCCGTAGCGGGAGGGCCGGAGGAGCAGTTCTTC. It is translated as CASSSSVAGGPEEQFF. The V and J genes are TRBV27 and TRBJ2-1; 11 nucleotides line up with TRBD2. Germline V CDR1 and CDR2: MNHEY, SMNVEV (reference sequence). This CDR3 has 16 amino acids. Losses at the gene ends were 4 bases for V and 10 bases for J; bases not matched to a gene: 12.